This T cell receptor (beta chain) was captured in a study of cytomegalovirus exposure and HLA in healthy donors. Remarks on this clone: Antigen: not known.

The PCR contained 60 Vbeta and 13 Jbeta primers. TCRdb's copy holds only in-frame clones and misses some; the assay was immunoSEQ multiplex PCR. Found here are over 150,000 clones, around 82% of them singletons; the top ten hold 0.35% to 0.4%. Findings and caveats of the study: TCR beta V- and J-gene trimming, according to a later analysis, was linked to a missense DCLRE1C variant.

V lost 5 bases and J 2 bases, leaving 18 bases between the germline ends. In germline, CDR1 is MNHEY, CDR2 SVGAGI. The CDR3 is 16 residues long. The gene calls are TRBV6-5 and TRBJ1-1; TRBD1 is a possible D gene (5 bases). The receptor was isolated from a boy aged 2-15 years in good health and CMV-seronegative. The source material was PBMCs. CDR3: CASSHLTERGNTEAFF. CDR3 in DNA: TGTGCCAGCAGTCACTTGACGGAAAGGGGCAACACTGAAGCTTTCTTT.